The 27 T cell receptor beta chains in this list originate from one sample, sequenced in a study of T cell repertoires in cytomegalovirus infection. For these receptors, no antigen is known. MiXCR, applied by TCRdb to the reads, yields one record per CDR3 protein. The profile shows fewer than 1,000,000 distinct CDR3 sequences, 31% of them singletons. This specimen consisted of cultured CD8+ T cells from PBMCs, obtained from culture after CMV antigen stimulation. The receptors shown here come from a human donor in good health (CMV status not recorded). Some clones in this sample may be carry-over from other donors' samples.

This clonotype showed up many times. The chain carries TRBV7-2 and TRBJ2-7; TRBD1 matches 7 bases. Germline V gives CDR1 SGHTA, CDR2 FQGNSA. The CDR3 is 16 amino acids. Losses at the gene ends were 2 bases for V and 2 bases for J; bases not matched to a gene: 9. The CDR3 loop is CASSLHFRDSAYEQYF. CDR3 coding DNA: TGTGCCAGCAGCTTACACTTCCGGGACAGCGCCTACGAGCAGTACTTC. The full variable domain, with the rest looked up from reference TRBV7-2 and TRBJ2-7, is GAGVSQSPSNKVTEKGKDVELRCDPISGHTALYWYRQSLGQGLEFLIYFQGNSAPDKSGLPSDRFSAERTGGSVSTLTIQRTQQEDSAVYLCASSLHFRDSAYEQYFGPGTRLTVT.

This clonotype was detected only a few times. The junction departs from germline at one end; a sequencing error may be responsible. V is TRBV6-1 and J is TRBJ1-2, with 7 bases fitting TRBD1. Per the germline V gene, CDR1 is MNHNS and CDR2 is SASEGT. CDR3 length: 12 amino acids. The CDR3 region is CACRQGGYGYTF. The CDR3 region has the DNA TGTGCCTGCAGACAGGGTGGATATGGCTACACCTTC.

This clonotype was observed many times. The V call is TRBV4-2, the J call TRBJ2-3, with 10 bases matching TRBD1. This CDR3 comprises 16 residues. Germline V gene data show CDR1 as LGHNA and CDR2 as YNFKEQ. Unmatched junction bases numbered 4, after V lost 0 bases and J lost 4 bases. CDR3 sequence: CASSQDPGQGADTQYF. CDR3 bases: TGTGCCAGCAGCCAAGATCCCGGACAGGGGGCAGATACGCAGTATTTT.

The V and J genes are TRBV12-3 or TRBV12-4 and TRBJ2-7; TRBD1 is a possible D gene (6 bases). Between the trimmed V and J ends, which lost 3 bases and 3 bases, there was a span of 12 bases. This CDR3 comprises 14 residues. CDR3 residues: CASSFRDTFYEQYF. For the CDR3, the DNA is TGTGCCAGCAGTTTCCGGGACACGTTCTACGAGCAGTACTTC.

This clonotype was detected many times. The gene calls are TRBV7-9 and TRBJ2-1; TRBD2 is a possible D gene (6 bases). V lost 6 bases, J lost 4 bases, and 22 bases lay in between. Germline CDR1 is SEHNR and CDR2 is FQNEAQ (reference sequence). The CDR3 length is 17 residues. CDR3 sequence (DNA): TGTGCCAGCAGGGACCCCGTGACTCCGGGACTTTACAATGAGCAGTTCTTC. This translates into CASRDPVTPGLYNEQFF.

This clonotype was picked up many times. The rearrangement uses TRBV7-2 and TRBJ1-1; D gene ambiguous. The CDR3 consists of 15 residues. Trimming removed 0 bases from V and 1 base from J, with 9 bases in between. In germline, CDR1 is SGHTA, CDR2 FQGNSA. CDR3: CASSLAHGANTEAFF. The DNA for the CDR3 is TGTGCCAGCAGCTTAGCGCACGGAGCGAACACTGAAGCTTTCTTT.

This clonotype was seen at least ten times. The genes are TRBV7-9 and TRBJ1-1; D gene ambiguous. Germline CDR1 SEHNR, CDR2 FQNEAQ (reference sequence). The CDR3 has 14 amino acids. V lost 2 bases and J 1 base, leaving 8 bases between the germline ends. The CDR3 here is CASSLPDGNTEAFF. The CDR3 coding sequence is TGTGCCAGCAGCTTACCGGACGGGAACACTGAAGCTTTCTTT. Looking up the rest from reference TRBV7-9 and TRBJ1-1 gives the full variable domain: DTGVSQNPRHKITKRGQNVTFRCDPISEHNRLYWYRQTLGQGPEFLTYFQNEAQLEKSRLLSDRFSAERPKGSFSTLEIQRTEQGDSAMYLCASSLPDGNTEAFFGQGTRLTVV.

This chain joins TRBV4-1 and TRBJ2-1; tentative D call: TRBD1 (6 bases). This CDR3 has 15 residues. Germline CDR1 is MGHRA and CDR2 is YSYEKL. Trimming took off 7 bases at V and 0 bases at J, with 13 bases between the two ends. The CDR3 nucleotides are TGCGCCAGCACCGGGACACATCCCTCCTACAATGAGCAGTTCTTC. It encodes CASTGTHPSYNEQFF.

The V gene is TRBV19, the J gene TRBJ2-3; D ambiguous. The V gene's germline CDR1 is LNHDA and CDR2 SQIVND (reference sequence). V was shortened by 7 bases and J by 0 bases, with 14 bases between the two germline ends. The CDR3 has 15 amino acids. CDR3: CASKFTASSTDTQYF. CDR3 DNA sequence: TGTGCCAGTAAGTTCACAGCGTCTAGCACAGATACGCAGTATTTT.

This chain links TRBV12-3 or TRBV12-4 with TRBJ2-1, with 8 bases lining up with TRBD2. V was pared by 11 bases and J by 4 bases, with 10 bases of the junction left unmatched. This CDR3 has 14 residues. CDR3 region: CAVRRLAGYNEQFF. In nucleotides, the CDR3 is TGTGCCGTCCGGAGGCTAGCGGGTTACAATGAGCAGTTCTTC.

The V gene is TRBV24-1, the J gene TRBJ2-2; D is unresolved. Trimming pared 3 bases from V and 2 bases from J, leaving 12 bases between. Per the germline V gene, CDR1 is KGHDR and CDR2 is SFDVKD. The CDR3 consists of 16 residues. CDR3 region: CATSDHNSFNTGELFF. The CDR3 DNA is TGTGCCACCAGTGATCACAACAGTTTTAACACCGGGGAGCTGTTTTTT.

This clonotype showed up many times. The chain employs TRBV7-8 and TRBJ2-1; maybe TRBD1 (5 bases). Deletions cut 2 bases from V and 7 bases from J, with 21 bases between. The CDR3 has 17 amino acids. Germline CDR1 SGHVS, CDR2 FQNEAQ. The CDR3 DNA reads TGTGCCAGCAGCTTAAATGGGCAGGGTGGTTTCGGGAATGAGCAGTTCTTC. Its protein product is CASSLNGQGGFGNEQFF.

The V call is TRBV7-9, the J call TRBJ2-2; 7 bases align to TRBD1. V gave up 4 bases and J gave up 7 bases; unmatched junction bases: 18. The germline V gene has CDR1 SEHNR and CDR2 FQNEAQ (reference sequence). The CDR3 has 18 amino acids. This chain's CDR3 is CASSSTGNAPRVIGELFF. The CDR3 nucleotides read TGTGCCAGCAGCTCGACAGGGAATGCCCCAAGGGTAATCGGGGAGCTGTTTTTT. The variable domain in full, with the rest retrieved from reference TRBV7-9 and TRBJ2-2, is DTGVSQNPRHKITKRGQNVTFRCDPISEHNRLYWYRQTLGQGPEFLTYFQNEAQLEKSRLLSDRFSAERPKGSFSTLEIQRTEQGDSAMYLCASSSTGNAPRVIGELFFGEGSRLTVL.

The J gene is TRBJ2-2, the V gene TRBV12-3 or TRBV12-4; the D is unclear. V lost 8 bases and J 6 bases, leaving 7 bases between the germline ends. The CDR3 is made up of 11 amino acids. CDR3 region: CASVLAGELFF. For the CDR3, the DNA is TGTGCCAGCGTTTTAGCCGGGGAGCTGTTTTTT.

This clonotype occurred a few times. Here the CDR3 DNA reads TGTGCCAGCAGTTTCGTCGCCCCGCGCCAGGTGAACACTGAAGCTTTCTTT. It encodes CASSFVAPRQVNTEAFF. The chain has TRBV27 and TRBJ1-1; D gene unclear. The CDR3 has 17 residues. Trimming pared 3 bases from V and 0 bases from J, leaving 17 bases between. The germline gives CDR1 MNHEY, CDR2 SMNVEV (reference sequence).

A word on this clonotype: Given a much more abundant clone one base away, this may be a read error. The gene calls are TRBV7-6 and TRBJ2-1; perhaps TRBD2 as D (7 bases). Looked up from germline, CDR1 is SGHVS and CDR2 is FNYEAQ. The V end lost 7 bases, the J end lost 12 bases, and 19 bases lay between the germline ends. This CDR3 region has 13 residues. CDR3: CASNLGGADGQFF. The CDR3 nucleotides are TGTGCCAGCAACTTGGGGGGGGCCGATGGGCAGTTCTTC.

Ten or more counts support this clonotype. The germline gene is not matched at one end of the junction; a read error may be the cause. The chain couples TRBV7-7 to TRBJ2-7; no clear D gene. Germline V gives CDR1 SSHAT, CDR2 FNYEAQ (reference sequence). This CDR3 has 13 amino acids. The CDR3 loop is CASSLEKGYEQYF. As DNA, the CDR3 is TGTGCTAGCAGCTTAGAGAAGGGCTACGAGCAGTACTTC.

This clonotype was seen only a few times. The chain links TRBV6-2 or TRBV6-3 to TRBJ2-3; tentatively, D is TRBD2 (5 bases). CDR3 length: 16 residues. The ends were cut back, 7 bases at V and 6 bases at J, with 23 bases in the middle. From germline, CDR1 is MNHEY and CDR2 SVGEGT. CDR3 protein: CASIPGWATGSDTQYF. Written as DNA, the CDR3 is TGTGCCAGCATCCCCGGTTGGGCAACGGGGAGCGATACGCAGTATTTT.

Only a few counts were recorded for this clonotype. This chain uses TRBV4-1 with TRBJ2-5; D is possibly TRBD2 (5 bases). The CDR3 has 12 residues. In germline, CDR1 is MGHRA, CDR2 YSYEKL. V lost 3 bases to trimming and J lost 5 bases, with 7 bases between them. CDR3 nucleotide sequence: TGCGCCAGCAGCCAGAGAGGGGAGACCCAGTACTTC. This gives the protein CASSQRGETQYF.

The V and J genes are TRBV7-8 and TRBJ1-5, with D tentatively TRBD1 (6 bases). The CDR3 loop spans 17 amino acids. From germline, CDR1 is SGHVS and CDR2 FQNEAQ. V was pared by 3 bases and J by 6 bases, with 21 bases between. CDR3 nucleotides: TGTGCCAGCAGCTTTTACAGGGAGCGGCGGTTCGGTCAGCCCCAGCATTTT. Residues: CASSFYRERRFGQPQHF.

This chain connects TRBV20-1 to TRBJ1-1; maybe TRBD1 (5 bases). The V and J ends lost 1 base and 5 bases respectively, with 14 bases between them. Germline CDR1 and CDR2: DFQATT and SNEGSKA (reference sequence). This CDR3 comprises 14 residues. CDR3 nucleotides: TGCAGTGCTAGAGGTCGGGGAGAGGGGACTGAAGCTTTCTTT. Its translation: CSARGRGEGTEAFF.

This chain connects TRBV27 to TRBJ2-7; D gene unclear. V lost 9 bases to trimming and J lost 3 bases, with 15 bases between them. The CDR3 consists of 13 residues. Germline CDR1 reads MNHEY; CDR2 reads SMNVEV (reference sequence). The CDR3 DNA sequence: TGTGCCAGTTCCAACGGTGCAGGCTACGAGCAGTACGTC. This gives the protein CASSNGAGYEQYV.

This chain uses TRBV19 with TRBJ2-7, with 7 bases aligning to TRBD2. With 2 bases clipped from V and 3 bases from J, the junction kept 7 bases outside the gene matches. The CDR3 extends over 15 amino acids. The V gene's germline CDR1 is LNHDA and CDR2 SQIVND (reference sequence). The CDR3 protein is CASSILPSGVYEQYF. DNA for the CDR3: TGTGCCAGTAGTATACTTCCTAGCGGAGTCTACGAGCAGTACTTC.

This clonotype was seen a few times. The chain recombines TRBV14 with TRBJ2-7; TRBD2 is a possible D gene (6 bases). This CDR3 comprises 16 residues. Per germline, CDR1 SGHDN and CDR2 FVKESK. Trimming took off 0 bases at V and 3 bases at J, with 15 bases between the two ends. The DNA of the CDR3 is TGTGCCAGCAGCCAAGACCGGGACTTCGGATACTACGAGCAGTACTTC. Translated: CASSQDRDFGYYEQYF.

This clonotype was detected only a few times. This chain connects TRBV12-3 or TRBV12-4 to TRBJ2-3; D uncertain. The CDR3 length is 13 residues. V lost 1 base and J 5 bases, leaving 7 bases between the germline ends. The CDR3, as DNA: TGTGCCAGCAGTTTAGGGATTGGAGATACGCAGTATTTT. This translates into CASSLGIGDTQYF.

This chain links TRBV7-9 with TRBJ1-2; TRBD1 might be the D (6 bases). The CDR3 consists of 15 residues. Trimming left V 5 bases short and J 4 bases short, with 17 bases between. Germline CDR1 is SEHNR and CDR2 is FQNEAQ (reference sequence). CDR3 sequence: CASSPPGQSIYGYTF. The CDR3 bases are TGTGCCAGCAGCCCCCCAGGACAGAGTATCTATGGCTACACCTTC. The full variable domain, in which reference TRBV7-9 and TRBJ1-2 provide the parts outside the CDR3, is DTGVSQNPRHKITKRGQNVTFRCDPISEHNRLYWYRQTLGQGPEFLTYFQNEAQLEKSRLLSDRFSAERPKGSFSTLEIQRTEQGDSAMYLCASSPPGQSIYGYTFGSGTRLTVV.

The table lists this clonotype with many counts. V gene TRBV7-2 combines with J gene TRBJ2-1; 16 nucleotides match TRBD2. Per the germline V gene, CDR1 is SGHTA and CDR2 is FQGNSA. The CDR3 runs to 18 residues. The junction had 8 bases not matched to a gene; V was cut back by 1 base and J by 8 bases. The CDR3 DNA follows: TGTGCCAGCAGCTTAGTGGGGACTAGCGGGAGGGCCGTTGATGAGCAGTTCTTC. It is translated as CASSLVGTSGRAVDEQFF.